This is a list of T cell receptor beta chains from one sample in a study of blood T cell repertoires in COVID-19. The method was immunoSEQ multiplex PCR; TCRdb's version includes in-frame clones alone and lacks a portion of them. The sample contains around 310,000 clones, nearly 90% of which appear only once. The sample comprised peripheral blood. These receptor sequences come from a woman aged 40-49 years with COVID-19, enrolled during active disease. The CDR3 runs from the conserved cysteine through the conserved F or W. The D gene is left open where the match is weak. A clone size is listed for some rows: how often the clone was seen (once, few, many), or a class if it is expanded.

cdr3_aa	cdr3_nt	j_call	d_call	clone_size	v_call
CASTPRDRRGNEAFF	TGTGCCAGCACCCCACGGGACAGGCGTGGAAATGAAGCTTTCTTT	TRBJ1-1	TRBD1	-	TRBV28
CASSVSGGGGEAFF	TGTGCCAGTAGTGTGTCAGGGGGCGGTGGTGAAGCTTTCTTT	TRBJ1-1	TRBD1	-	TRBV19
CASSPYTRQVNYGYTF	TGTGCCAGTAGTCCTTACACCCGACAAGTTAACTATGGCTACACCTTC	TRBJ1-2	-	-	TRBV19
CASSTPSLDTGELFF	TGCGCCAGCAGCACTCCTAGCCTGGACACCGGGGAGCTGTTTTTT	TRBJ2-2	-	-	TRBV4-1
CASSVTDNYGYTF	TGTGCCAGCAGCGTAACAGATAACTATGGCTACACCTTC	TRBJ1-2	-	-	TRBV3-1/TRBV3-2
CASNRVPGELFF	TGTGCCAGCAACAGGGTCCCCGGGGAGCTGTTTTTT	TRBJ2-2	-	-	TRBV2
CASSQVRGAYNEQFF	TGTGCCAGCAGCCAAGTTCGGGGGGCCTACAATGAGCAGTTCTTC	TRBJ2-1	TRBD2	-	TRBV3-1/TRBV3-2
CASSDLPKGEKLFF	TGTGCCAGCAGTGACCTGCCTAAGGGGGAAAAACTGTTTTTT	TRBJ1-4	-	-	TRBV28
CASSQTGISYEQYF	TGTGCCAGCAGTCAGACAGGGATCTCCTACGAGCAGTACTTC	TRBJ2-7	TRBD1	-	TRBV28
CASSPGLSNEKLFF	TGTGCCAGCAGCCCGGGTCTAAGTAATGAAAAACTGTTTTTT	TRBJ1-4	-	-	TRBV3-1/TRBV3-2
CASSRSTGEVYGYTF	TGCGCCAGCAGCCGATCGACAGGGGAGGTCTATGGCTACACCTTC	TRBJ1-2	TRBD1	-	TRBV4-1
CASSRTSGRAYNEQFF	TGCGCCAGCAGTAGAACTAGCGGGAGGGCCTACAATGAGCAGTTCTTC	TRBJ2-1	TRBD2	once	TRBV10-1
CAISEDRSYEQYF	TGTGCCATCAGTGAAGACAGATCCTACGAGCAGTACTTC	TRBJ2-7	-	-	TRBV10-3
CASSQPTETSSYEQYF	TGCGCCAGCAGCCAACCTACGGAGACGAGCTCCTACGAGCAGTACTTC	TRBJ2-7	-	-	TRBV4-1
CASSPTGARGPRTEAFF	TGTGCCAGCAGCCCGACAGGGGCGCGGGGGCCCAGGACTGAAGCTTTCTTT	TRBJ1-1	TRBD1	-	TRBV7-9
CASISGGGGYTF	TGTGCCAGCATATCAGGGGGCGGCGGCTACACCTTC	TRBJ1-2	TRBD1	few	TRBV28
CASPGQGSYNEQFF	TGTGCCAGCCCGGGACAGGGGTCCTACAATGAGCAGTTCTTC	TRBJ2-1	TRBD1	-	TRBV6-5
CASSLASGQGNTEAFF	TGCGCCAGCAGCTTGGCATCGGGACAGGGGAACACTGAAGCTTTCTTT	TRBJ1-1	TRBD1	-	TRBV5-1
CASNRWGHGETQYF	TGTGCCAGCAACCGGTGGGGACATGGGGAGACCCAGTACTTC	TRBJ2-5	-	-	TRBV7-2
CATSYRDRGQETQYF	TGTGCCACCAGCTACCGGGACAGGGGCCAAGAGACCCAGTACTTC	TRBJ2-5	TRBD1	-	TRBV15